The entry below describes one T cell receptor (beta chain). Its antigen is not identified. The record originates from a study of long-term antiretroviral therapy in people with HIV. Study findings and constraints: Participants lacked recorded data on ART adherence, viral resistance or therapy changes.

The content of samples before DNA extraction was roughly 1-10 million cryopreserved PBMC. Assay version v3.0 of immunoSEQ was used, and it was run at survey level. The sequencing target was roughly 35,000-50,000 T-cell genomes per sample. Sequenced by immunoSEQ multiplex PCR; TCRdb stores in-frame clones only, minus some. The sample has approximately 26,000 clones, 75% to 90% seen once. CDR1 MGHRA and CDR2 YSYEKL come from the germline V gene. Trimming removed 3 bases at V and 0 bases at J, with 11 bases between. The CDR3 contains 16 residues. The V and J genes are TRBV4-1 and TRBJ2-2, with D perhaps matching TRBD1 (5 bases). The clonotype comes from a man aged 45 to 65 with HIV. The sequences come from unsorted PBMCs, collected 2.9 years after starting antiretroviral therapy. CDR3 DNA sequence: TGCGCCAGCAGCCACCTGACAGCCTCGAACACCGGGGAGCTGTTTTTT. Protein: CASSHLTASNTGELFF.